This T cell receptor (beta chain) is from a study of beta chain features in type 1 diabetes. The study's findings and limits: Moderately but significantly shorter TCRB CDR3s were found in Type 1 diabetes patients in all four CD4+ subsets.

This CDR3 is built from 15 residues. Germline lookup yields CDR1 MDHEN and CDR2 SYDVKM. V trimming: 6 bases; J trimming: 1 base; junction bases outside the gene matches: 3. As for this clone: Its specificity is not known.

Since all of the isolated RNA was reverse transcribed, expressed TCRB transcripts were what got sequenced. The assay was immunoSEQ multiplex PCR, and TCRdb's table has in-frame clones only and misses some. The table has 20,000 to 25,000 clones, more than 65% seen once. The sequence was obtained from a woman aged 40 to 55 with type 1 diabetes. Sequences were obtained from stem cell memory CD4+ T cells from blood. V and J are TRBV28 and TRBJ2-3; 11 bases fit TRBD2. The CDR3: CASRTSGAGTDTQYF. The CDR3 bases are TGTGCCAGCAGGACTAGCGGGGCGGGCACAGATACGCAGTATTTT.